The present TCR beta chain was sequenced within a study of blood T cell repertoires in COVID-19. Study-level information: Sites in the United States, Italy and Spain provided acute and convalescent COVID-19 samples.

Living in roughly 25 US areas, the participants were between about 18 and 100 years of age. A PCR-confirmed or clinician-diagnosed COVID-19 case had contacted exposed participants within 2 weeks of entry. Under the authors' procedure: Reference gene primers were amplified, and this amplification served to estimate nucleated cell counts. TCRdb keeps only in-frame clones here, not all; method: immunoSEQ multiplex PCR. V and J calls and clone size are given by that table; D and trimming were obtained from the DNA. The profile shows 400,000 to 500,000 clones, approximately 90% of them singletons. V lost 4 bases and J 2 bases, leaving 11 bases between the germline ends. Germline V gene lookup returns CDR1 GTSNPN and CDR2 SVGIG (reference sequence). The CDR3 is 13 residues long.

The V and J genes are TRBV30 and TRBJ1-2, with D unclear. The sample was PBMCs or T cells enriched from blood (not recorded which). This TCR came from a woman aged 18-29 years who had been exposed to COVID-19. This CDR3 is CAWTLALNYGYTF. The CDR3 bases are TGTGCCTGGACTCTGGCCCTGAACTATGGCTACACCTTC.